One T cell receptor beta chain is described in this entry. The record originates from a study of blood T cell repertoires in COVID-19. Sequencing used immunoSEQ multiplex PCR; TCRdb keeps in-frame clones, though not all of them. The sample lists under 300,000 clones, around nine tenths occurring once. Trimming took off 7 bases at V and 1 base at J, with 14 bases between the two ends. This CDR3 contains 15 residues. Germline V gene sequence: CDR1 LNHDA, CDR2 SQIVND (reference sequence). The clonotype was recovered from a woman aged 40 to 49 who had recovered from COVID-19. Sequences were obtained from peripheral blood. The chain carries TRBV19 and TRBJ1-5; D may be TRBD1 (6 bases). The CDR3 bases are TGTGCCAGTAACCTCTCTCAGGGGAGCAATCAGCCCCAGCATTTT. As protein: CASNLSQGSNQPQHF.